This T cell receptor (beta chain) was captured by sequencing in a study of blood T cells in healthy people across ages. Findings and limits, study-wide: Observed TCR beta diversity per million T cells went down as age went up. This fall followed a roughly linear course with age.

This clonotype was observed at least ten times. Its antigen is undetermined. Ranging in age from about 6 to 95, the donors were healthy Caucasian individuals from Russia. Samples each yielded at least 5.5 micrograms of total RNA. The use of a sample-barcoded 5' primer and a J-beta primer mix characterized a second PCR of roughly 6 to 11 cycles. TCRdb itself ran the 5' RACE reads through MiXCR, one entry per CDR3 protein. The sample lists 550,000 to 800,000 distinct CDR3 sequences; about 30% were seen once. The CDR3 totals 12 residues. Trimming stripped 5 bases from V and 8 bases from J, with 10 bases between. Per germline, CDR1 MNHEY and CDR2 SVGAGI.

The sequence was collected from a woman older than 75 in good health. Sequenced material: blood. The J gene is TRBJ2-1, the V gene TRBV6-5; weak D call: TRBD1 (6 bases). CDR3 protein: CASSKQGDEQFF. CDR3 nucleotides: TGTGCCAGCAGTAAACAGGGTGATGAGCAGTTCTTC.